This record concerns one T cell receptor beta chain sequence. This clone showed up just once. Its antigen is still unknown. Base qualities are not provided; no much larger clone lies one nucleotide away. The source of the sample is a study of brain T cells in children with intractable seizures (dated by TCRdb to the early 2020s). For context, the study as a whole: A NanoString immunology panel was first used to screen resected brain tissue from about 54 pediatric epilepsy surgery cases for immune gene transcripts. Among the approximately 12 selected surgery cases, pre-surgery blood was additionally sequenced for eight, leaving four cases with brain tissue only. Broad study findings and their caveats: The patients' HCMV serostatus was not known, and viral specificity was inferred solely from CDR3 sequence similarity. Because pre- and post-surgery blood were sequenced to different depths, clones absent from the pre-surgery sample may reflect undersampling.

The CDR3, cysteine through phenylalanine, is 14 amino acids long. CDR3 DNA is the only sequence kept; it has 42 bases, read in frame from the first base. The junction shows trimming of 4 bases on V and 5 bases on J, plus 14 bases between the germline ends. According to the germline V gene (reference sequence), CDR1 reads PRHDT and CDR2 reads FYEKMQ. The sample's time point label, in plain terms: resected brain tissue, or blood drawn just prior to surgery. The surgery cases showing the highest brain T cell transcript signatures were chosen for TCR beta chain sequencing of brain tissue and, when available, of blood. Patients had been treated with at least one anti-epileptic drug before surgery. TCR-sequenced patients were children with drug-resistant epilepsy due to tuberous sclerosis complex, focal cortical dysplasia, Rasmussen encephalitis or hemimegalencephaly. Blood was drawn right before the epilepsy surgery. The Monarch genomic DNA purification kit was used to extract bulk genomic DNA from unsorted brain tissue and from whole blood.

The immunoSEQ assay was applied to genomic DNA to generate the TCR beta chain sequences. In the authors' own workflow: Any CDR3 sequence that did not begin with the conserved framework cysteine at position 104 was removed by hand. Clonality was calculated as one minus the normalized Shannon's Diversity Index, with values ranging from 0 (maximal diversity) to 1 (oligoclonal). To check whether a given CDR3 had different frequencies in two samples, for example brain versus blood, chi-squared comparison-of-proportions tests were used. Public clonotypes were found by searching immuneACCESS, and the VDJdb browser was used to assess similarity to known antiviral clonotypes. Imported from immuneACCESS, the table was reduced by TCRdb to in-frame sequences with V and J called. These copies leave out some clones; in studies compared against another copy, an unresolved V gene accounts for under half, and the cause of the remainder is not known. The V and J calls and clone size were taken over from that table, and D and trimming were inferred from the DNA. The sample data list around 80,000 clones, and about 90% of these were observed just once. The biggest ten clones account for approximately 24% of the sample.

This TCR derives from a girl aged 2-9 years with Rasmussen encephalitis and intractable seizures. The sample here was peripheral blood, taken at surgery. This receptor chain uses TRBV13 and TRBJ2-5; the D gene is perhaps TRBD2, from 5 matching bases. The CDR3 protein: CASSYTRGRETQYF. The nucleotides are TGTGCCAGCAGCTATACTAGAGGGCGCGAGACCCAGTACTTC.